The clone carrying this TCR beta chain was seen a handful of times. The data were produced by immunoSEQ multiplex PCR, yet TCRdb's version contains in-frame clones alone and is incomplete. The table shows some 70,000 clones, with roughly nine tenths occurring only once. These data come from a study of blood T cell repertoires in COVID-19. Overall study: T cells, B-cell-depleted T cells, or PBMCs provided the cDNA or gDNA that served as material.

V dropped 4 bases and J dropped 0; count of bases not matched to a gene: 12. The CDR3 has 18 residues. The germline V gene has CDR1 SGHTS and CDR2 YDEGEE. During active infection, Seattle patients enrolled and were then monitored through disease. Sequencing was done on a sample of peripheral blood. J is TRBJ2-7 and V is TRBV5-8, with TRBD2 matching 11 bases. This sequence originates from a woman in her forties or fifties with COVID-19, enrolled during active disease. CDR3 region: CASSRPWGLADSSYEQYF. CDR3 in DNA: TGTGCCAGCAGCCGACCCTGGGGACTAGCGGACAGCTCCTACGAGCAGTACTTC.